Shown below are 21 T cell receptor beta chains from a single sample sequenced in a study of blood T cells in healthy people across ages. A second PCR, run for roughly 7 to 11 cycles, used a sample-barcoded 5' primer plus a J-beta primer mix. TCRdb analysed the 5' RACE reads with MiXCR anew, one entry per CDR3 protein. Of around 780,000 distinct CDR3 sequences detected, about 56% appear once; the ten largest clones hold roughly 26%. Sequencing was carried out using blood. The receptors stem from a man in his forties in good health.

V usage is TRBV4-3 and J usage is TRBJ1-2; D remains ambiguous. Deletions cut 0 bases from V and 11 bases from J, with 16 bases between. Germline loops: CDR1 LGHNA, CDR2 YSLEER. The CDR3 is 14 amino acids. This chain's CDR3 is CASSQERIGAGYTF. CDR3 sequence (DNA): TGCGCCAGCAGCCAAGAAAGAATAGGAGCCGGGTACACCTTC.

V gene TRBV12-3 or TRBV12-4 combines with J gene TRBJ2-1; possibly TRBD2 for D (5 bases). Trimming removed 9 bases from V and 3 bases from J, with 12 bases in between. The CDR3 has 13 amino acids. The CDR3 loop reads CASLLVVYNEQFF. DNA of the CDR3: TGTGCCAGTCTACTAGTAGTCTACAATGAGCAGTTCTTC.

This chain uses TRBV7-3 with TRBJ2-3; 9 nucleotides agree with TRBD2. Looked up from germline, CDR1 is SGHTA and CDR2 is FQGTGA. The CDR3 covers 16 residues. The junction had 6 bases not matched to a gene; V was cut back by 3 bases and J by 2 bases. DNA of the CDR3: TGTGCCAGCAGCTTCTCTGGCGGGAGGGCCACAGATACGCAGTATTTT. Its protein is CASSFSGGRATDTQYF.

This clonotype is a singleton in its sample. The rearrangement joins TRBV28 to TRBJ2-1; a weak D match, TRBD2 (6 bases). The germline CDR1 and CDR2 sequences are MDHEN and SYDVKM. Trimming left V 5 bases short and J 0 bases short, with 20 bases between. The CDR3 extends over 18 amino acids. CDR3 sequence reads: CASSLHGTGTRSYNEQFF. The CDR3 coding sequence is TGTGCCAGCAGTCTCCACGGGACTGGGACCCGCTCCTACAATGAGCAGTTCTTC. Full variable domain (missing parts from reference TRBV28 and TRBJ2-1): DVKVTQSSRYLVKRTGEKVFLECVQDMDHENMFWYRQDPGLGLRLIYFSYDVKMKEKGDIPEGYSVSREKKERFSLILESASTNQTSMYLCASSLHGTGTRSYNEQFFGPGTRLTVL.

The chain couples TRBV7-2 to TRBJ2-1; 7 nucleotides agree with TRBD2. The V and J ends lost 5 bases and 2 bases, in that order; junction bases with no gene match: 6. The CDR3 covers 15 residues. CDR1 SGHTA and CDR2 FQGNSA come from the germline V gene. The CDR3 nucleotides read TGTGCCAGCAGCAGACAGAGCGGGACCTACAATGAGCAGTTCTTC. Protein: CASSRQSGTYNEQFF.

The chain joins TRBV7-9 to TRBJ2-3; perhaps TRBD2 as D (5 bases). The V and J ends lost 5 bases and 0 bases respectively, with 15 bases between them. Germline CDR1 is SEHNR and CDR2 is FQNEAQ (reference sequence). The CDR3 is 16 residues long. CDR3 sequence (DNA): TGTGCCAGCAGCCACACAAGCCGGGGTAGCACAGATACGCAGTATTTT. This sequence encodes CASSHTSRGSTDTQYF.

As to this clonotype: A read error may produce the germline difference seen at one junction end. Here the CDR3 DNA reads TGTGCCAGCAGTTTACTTAGCTCCGATAATTCACCCCTCCACTTT. It yields the protein CASSLLSSDNSPLHF. The chain couples TRBV7-3 to TRBJ1-6; D unclear. Germline assignment: CDR1 SGHTA and CDR2 FQGTGA. This CDR3 is built from 15 residues.

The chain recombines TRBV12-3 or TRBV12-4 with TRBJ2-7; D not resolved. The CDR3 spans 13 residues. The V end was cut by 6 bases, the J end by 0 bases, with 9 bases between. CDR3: CASSEKSSYEQYF. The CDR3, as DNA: TGTGCCAGCAGCGAGAAGAGCTCCTACGAGCAGTACTTC.

The CDR3 nucleotides are TGTGCCGGCACCACCTTGGACCCCCAAGAGACCCAGTACTTC. It yields the protein CAGTTLDPQETQYF. The rearrangement uses TRBV7-2 and TRBJ2-5; D gene uncertain. In germline, CDR1 is SGHTA, CDR2 FQGNSA. The CDR3 is made up of 14 amino acids. Trimming cost V 11 bases and J 1 base, with 17 bases left between them.

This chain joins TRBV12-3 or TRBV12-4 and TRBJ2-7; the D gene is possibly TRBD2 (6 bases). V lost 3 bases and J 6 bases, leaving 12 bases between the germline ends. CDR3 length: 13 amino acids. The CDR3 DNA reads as TGTGCCAGCAGTTTTGGGACTCGGGGCGAGCAGTACTTC. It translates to CASSFGTRGEQYF.

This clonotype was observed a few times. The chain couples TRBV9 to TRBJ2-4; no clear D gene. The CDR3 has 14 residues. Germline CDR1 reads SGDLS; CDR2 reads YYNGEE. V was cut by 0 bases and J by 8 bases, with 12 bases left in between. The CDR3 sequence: CASSVDIRSDIQYF. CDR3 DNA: TGTGCCAGCAGCGTAGACATTCGATCCGACATTCAGTACTTC.

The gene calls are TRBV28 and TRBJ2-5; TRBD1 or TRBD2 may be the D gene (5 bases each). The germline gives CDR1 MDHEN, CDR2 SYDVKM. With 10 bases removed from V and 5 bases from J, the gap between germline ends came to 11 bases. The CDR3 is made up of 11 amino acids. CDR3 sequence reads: CATARGETQYF. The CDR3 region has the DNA TGTGCCACCGCGAGGGGTGAGACCCAGTACTTC.

CDR3 amino acids: CASSSVAGGDQPQHF. CDR3 bases: TGTGCCAGCAGTTCGGTAGCAGGGGGCGATCAGCCCCAGCATTTT. This rearrangement joins TRBV27 to TRBJ1-5, with 8 positions matching TRBD1. The CDR3 sequence is 15 residues long. The ends lost 4 bases at V and 5 bases at J; junction bases unmatched: 7. Germline V gives CDR1 MNHEY, CDR2 SMNVEV (reference sequence).

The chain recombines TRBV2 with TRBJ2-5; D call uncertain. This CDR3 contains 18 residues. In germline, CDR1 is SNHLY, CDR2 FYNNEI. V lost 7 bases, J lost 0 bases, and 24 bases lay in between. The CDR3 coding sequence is TGTGCCAGCACCGAGCCCCGGCTGACGCCCTGGTACCAAGAGACCCAGTACTTC. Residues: CASTEPRLTPWYQETQYF.

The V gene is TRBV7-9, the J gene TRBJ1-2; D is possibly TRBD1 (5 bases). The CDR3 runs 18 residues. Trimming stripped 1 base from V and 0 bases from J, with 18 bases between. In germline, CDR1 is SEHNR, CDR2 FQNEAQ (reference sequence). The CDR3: CASSLGLTGPRTNYGYTF. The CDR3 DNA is TGTGCCAGCAGCTTAGGACTTACAGGACCACGAACTAACTATGGCTACACCTTC.

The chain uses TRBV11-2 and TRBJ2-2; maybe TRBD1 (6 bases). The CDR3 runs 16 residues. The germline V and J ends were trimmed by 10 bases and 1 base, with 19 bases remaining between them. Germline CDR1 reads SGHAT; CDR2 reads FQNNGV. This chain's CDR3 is CATTKQTGLNTGELFF. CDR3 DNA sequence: TGTGCCACCACCAAGCAGACAGGATTGAACACCGGGGAGCTGTTTTTT.

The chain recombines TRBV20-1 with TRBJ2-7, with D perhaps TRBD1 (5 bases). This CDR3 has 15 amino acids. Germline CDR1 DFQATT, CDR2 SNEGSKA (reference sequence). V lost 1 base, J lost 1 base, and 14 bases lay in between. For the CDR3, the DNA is TGCAGTGCTAGAGCCCTGGCAGGGCTATCCTACGAGCAGTACTTC. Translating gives CSARALAGLSYEQYF.

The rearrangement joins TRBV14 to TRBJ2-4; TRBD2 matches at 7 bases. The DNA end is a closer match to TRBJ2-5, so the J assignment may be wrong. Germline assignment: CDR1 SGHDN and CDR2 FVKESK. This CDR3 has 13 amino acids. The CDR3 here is CASRNAGEETQYF. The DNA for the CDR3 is TGTGCCAGCAGAAACGCGGGGGAGGAGACCCAGTACTTC.

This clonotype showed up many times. CDR3 residues: CASSWGGDKDTQYF. DNA for the CDR3: TGTGCCAGCAGTTGGGGGGGCGATAAAGATACGCAGTATTTT. The genes are TRBV2 and TRBJ2-3; TRBD2 is a possible D gene (7 bases). CDR1 SNHLY and CDR2 FYNNEI come from the germline V gene. Trimming took 5 bases from V and 5 from J, leaving 14 bases between them. This CDR3 has 14 amino acids.

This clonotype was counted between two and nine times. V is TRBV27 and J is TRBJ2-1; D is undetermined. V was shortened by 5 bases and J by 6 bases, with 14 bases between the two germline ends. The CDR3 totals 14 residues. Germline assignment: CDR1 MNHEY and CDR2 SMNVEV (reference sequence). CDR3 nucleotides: TGTGCCAGCAGTCCCGAGACCGGGTTCAATGAGCAGTTCTTC. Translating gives CASSPETGFNEQFF.

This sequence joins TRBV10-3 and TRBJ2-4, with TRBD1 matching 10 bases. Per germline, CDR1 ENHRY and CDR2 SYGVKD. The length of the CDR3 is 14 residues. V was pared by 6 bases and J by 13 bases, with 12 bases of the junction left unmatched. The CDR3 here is CAIRPDRGLGEQYF. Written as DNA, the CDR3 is TGTGCCATCAGACCCGACAGGGGGCTAGGTGAGCAGTACTTC.